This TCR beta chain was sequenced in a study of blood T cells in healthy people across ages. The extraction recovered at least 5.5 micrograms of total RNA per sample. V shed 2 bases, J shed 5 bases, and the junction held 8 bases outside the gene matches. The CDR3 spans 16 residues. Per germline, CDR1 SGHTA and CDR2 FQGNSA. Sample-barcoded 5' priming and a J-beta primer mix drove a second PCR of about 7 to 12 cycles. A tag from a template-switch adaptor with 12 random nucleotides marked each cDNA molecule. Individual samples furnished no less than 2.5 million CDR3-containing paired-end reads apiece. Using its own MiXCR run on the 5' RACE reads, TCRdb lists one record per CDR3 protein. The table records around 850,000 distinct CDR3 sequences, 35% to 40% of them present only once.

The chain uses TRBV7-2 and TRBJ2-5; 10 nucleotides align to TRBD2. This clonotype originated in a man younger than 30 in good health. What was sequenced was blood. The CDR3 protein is CASSLLAGATPETQYF. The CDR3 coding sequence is TGTGCCAGCAGCTTACTAGCGGGGGCTACCCCTGAGACCCAGTACTTC.